The text below deals with one T cell receptor (beta chain). In the authors' workflow: Amplifying reference gene primers gave estimates of nucleated cell counts. Sequencing was performed with immunoSEQ multiplex PCR; in TCRdb, only in-frame clones are kept and a portion is missing. V and J calls and clone size are as listed in that table; D and trimming were resolved from the DNA. The sample records about 350,000 clones, roughly 90% being singletons. This entry comes from a study of blood T cell repertoires in COVID-19. The overall study: Some COVID-19 samples were acute and others convalescent; all came from the United States, Italy and Spain.

Assignments of participants to cohorts depended upon their own reported clinical history. The study recruited exposed participants who had met a COVID-19 case within 2 weeks before entry. V gave up 1 base and J gave up 4 bases, with 9 bases separating them. CDR3 length: 14 residues. Germline CDR1 is SGHDT and CDR2 is YYEEEE. The chain carries TRBV5-6 and TRBJ1-5, with D unresolved. The specimen was PBMCs or T cells enriched from blood (not recorded which). This receptor was identified in a woman between 25 and 40 years old who had been exposed to COVID-19. The CDR3 bases are TGTGCCAGCAGCTTGCCAGGTTTAAATCAGCCCCAGCATTTT. This sequence encodes CASSLPGLNQPQHF.